This T cell receptor (beta chain) was observed in a study of T-cell reconstitution after alpha-beta-depleted transplantation in children. Unique molecular identifiers were incorporated during preparation of the TCRbeta library. TCRdb fed the PCR reads into MiXCR, producing one record per CDR3 protein. The profile shows about 440,000 distinct CDR3 sequences, 43% of them singletons. Germline-derived CDR1 and CDR2 are MNHNS and SASEGT. The trim removed 7 bases at V and 4 bases at J, leaving 6 bases unmatched. The CDR3 sequence is 13 residues long. The sequencing used PBMCs, collected before TCRalphabeta/CD19-depleted stem cell transplant. The gene calls are TRBV6-1 and TRBJ2-7, with 8 bases lining up with TRBD1. This TCR derives from a girl aged 2 to 10 with aplastic anemia, due to receive a stem cell transplant. The CDR3 is CASTLQGGYEQYF. The CDR3, as DNA: TGTGCCAGCACCCTACAGGGGGGATACGAGCAGTACTTC.